The rows below give T cell receptor beta chains drawn from one sample of a study of T cells expressing NK-cell markers. TCRdb processed the 5' RACE reads again and assigns one entry to each CDR3 protein, with no DNA. The sample has 150,000 to 180,000 distinct CDR3 sequences. The sample taken for sequencing was blood T cells: a sorted CD56 or NKG2C T cell subset, CD4+ or CD8+ T cells, or bulk PBMC T cells (not recorded which). These receptors were obtained from a woman in her fifties or sixties in good health. Each CDR3 is given with its conserved first and last residue.

>TRBJ2-5|TRBV4-1
CASSQAKPGLADQETQYF
>TRBJ1-1|TRBV5-1
CASIGPGQGRGTEAFF
>TRBJ2-7|TRBV24-1
CATSESPGLAGVYEQYF
>TRBJ1-3|TRBV27
CASRDLSGNTIYF
>TRBJ1-6|TRBV6-5
CASSYWAGTDSPLHF
>TRBJ2-3|TRBV6-1
CASSPPPGSTDTQYF
>TRBJ1-4|TRBV3-1
CASSQGMVELFF
>TRBJ1-2|TRBV27
CASSFAGVTDGYTF
>TRBJ2-1|TRBV29-1
CSVESVAAYNEQFF
>TRBJ1-5|TRBV27
CASRVTGVNQPQHF
>TRBJ2-1|TRBV7-7
CASSLVGGPREVNEQFF
>TRBJ2-3|TRBV20-1
CSAFSIGPAGVADTQYF
>TRBJ2-3|TRBV7-9
CASSFLAGTVTDTQYF
>TRBJ1-5|TRBV2
CASSSGTTNQPQHF
>TRBJ2-3|TRBV15
CATSNLPGLSTDTQYF
>TRBJ2-1|TRBV5-1
CASSLVGVEQFF
>TRBJ1-1|TRBV4-1
CASLAENTEAFF
>TRBJ2-2|TRBV7-6
CASKGRSDGELFF
>TRBJ1-3|TRBV7-6
CASSSRTAGNTIYF
>TRBJ1-2|TRBV7-9
CASSPGDRGHNYGYTF
>TRBJ2-1|TRBV24-1
CATSDWTSGRAGHSYNEQFF
>TRBJ1-2|TRBV6-5
CASGPGGSWGYTF
>TRBJ2-3|TRBV5-1
CASSFGGETDTQYF
>TRBJ1-2|TRBV29-1
CSVEGTHYQPYGYTF
>TRBJ1-2|TRBV12-3/TRBV12-4
CASHGLYGYTF
>TRBJ2-2|TRBV20-1
CSARLSDRDTGELFF
>TRBJ1-2|TRBV29-1
CSVEDDGGANYGYTF
>TRBJ2-5|TRBV19
CASSAAPGTPPRTQYF
>TRBJ1-2|TRBV9
CASSALGAAGSYGYTF
>TRBJ2-3|TRBV11-3
CASSLAAGVITDTQYF
>TRBJ1-1|TRBV2
CASSETGRGTEAFF
>TRBJ2-3|TRBV2
CASRGELPGQQYF
>TRBJ2-1|TRBV6-5
CASSWDGTNEQFF